Following are 11 T cell receptor beta chains from one sample sequenced in a study of CD8 T cells in ankylosing spondylitis. Each CDR3 protein is one row after TCRdb ran MiXCR on the 5' RACE reads. This table has about 300,000 distinct CDR3 sequences, around 20% appearing once. Sequenced sample: blood, either unsorted or a sorted T cell fraction (not recorded which). The receptors derive from a female donor with ankylosing spondylitis or in good health (not recorded which).

This clonotype was seen a few times. The rearrangement uses TRBV20-1 and TRBJ2-3; 12 bases fit TRBD1. The CDR3 covers 15 residues. Germline V gene data show CDR1 as DFQATT and CDR2 as SNEGSKA (reference sequence). The J segment lost 5 bases and the V segment lost 6 bases, leaving 9 bases of the junction unmatched. The CDR3 nucleotides are TGCAGTGCGCTACCGGGACAGGGGGCAAGAGATACGCAGTATTTT. Translated: CSALPGQGARDTQYF.

The sample holds a few counts of this clonotype. CDR3 region: CASSPLGEAGGYEQYF. In DNA, the CDR3 is TGTGCCAGCAGTCCCTTGGGTGAGGCGGGAGGTTACGAGCAGTACTTC. The chain couples TRBV12-3 or TRBV12-4 to TRBJ2-7; 8 positions agree with TRBD2. V trimming: 5 bases; J trimming: 4 bases; junction bases outside the gene matches: 13. This CDR3 region has 16 residues.

The chain joins TRBV5-1 to TRBJ2-1; 7 bases are a match to TRBD1. Germline V gene sequence: CDR1 SGHRS, CDR2 YFSETQ. The CDR3 consists of 17 residues. V was pared by 2 bases and J by 3 bases, with 11 bases of the junction left unmatched. The CDR3 bases are TGCGCCAGCAGCTTAATCACCGGGACAGTGAACTACAATGAGCAGTTCTTC. This encodes CASSLITGTVNYNEQFF.

Details on this clonotype: Its ends do not fully match the called genes, so a read error is possible. The genes are TRBV5-1 and TRBJ2-2; 9 nucleotides line up with TRBD1. Germline loops: CDR1 SGHRS, CDR2 YFSETQ. CDR3 size: 15 residues. Here the CDR3 DNA reads TGCGCCAGCAGCTTCCGGACAGGGGACACCGGGGAGCTGTTATTT. Translation gives CASSFRTGDTGELLF. Drawing the rest from reference TRBV5-1 and TRBJ2-2, the complete variable domain is KAGVTQTPRYLIKTRGQQVTLSCSPISGHRSVSWYQQTPGQGLQFLFEYFSETQRNKGNFPGRFSGRQFSNSRSEMNVSTLELGDSALYLCASSFRTGDTGELLFGEGSRLTVL.

This clonotype appeared a few times. This chain's CDR3 is CSAMDRPGYGYTF. The CDR3 nucleotides are TGCAGTGCTATGGACAGACCTGGCTATGGCTACACCTTC. This chain joins TRBV20-1 and TRBJ1-2; possibly TRBD1 for D (6 bases). The germline CDR1 and CDR2 sequences are DFQATT and SNEGSKA (reference sequence). The CDR3 contains 13 residues. Deletions cut 4 bases from V and 4 bases from J, with 13 bases between.

This chain joins TRBV4-3 and TRBJ2-5; D possibly corresponds to TRBD2 (6 bases). Germline assignment: CDR1 LGHNA and CDR2 YSLEER. The ends were cut back, 2 bases at V and 4 bases at J, with 11 bases in the middle. This CDR3 comprises 14 residues. The DNA for the CDR3 is TGCGCCAGCAGCCAAAACCCGGGAGCAGAGACCCAGTACTTC. This sequence encodes CASSQNPGAETQYF.

V is TRBV11-3 and J is TRBJ2-2; unclear D gene. The CDR3 totals 14 residues. V shed 5 bases and J shed 5 bases, with 12 bases lying between them. Germline lookup yields CDR1 SGHNT and CDR2 YENEEA. CDR3 in DNA: TGTGCCAGCAGCCCCACACGAGAAACCGGGGAGCTGTTTTTT. It codes for CASSPTRETGELFF.

This clonotype was recorded a few times. This sequence joins TRBV15 and TRBJ2-1; 8 nucleotides align to TRBD1. The CDR3 covers 16 residues. The germline V gene encodes CDR1 LNHNV and CDR2 YYDKDF (reference sequence). Trimming removed 3 bases from V and 4 bases from J; junction bases left unmatched: 8. The CDR3 protein is CATSRTYRGEYNEQFF. CDR3 nucleotide sequence: TGTGCCACCAGCAGGACGTACAGGGGGGAATACAATGAGCAGTTCTTC.

This chain joins TRBV11-2 and TRBJ1-6; weak D call: TRBD1 (5 bases). Germline assignment: CDR1 SGHAT and CDR2 FQNNGV. Trimming left V 5 bases short and J 0 bases short, with 17 bases between. The CDR3 has 18 amino acids. The CDR3 DNA is TGTGCCAGCAGCCTTACACCAGACAGATACTCCTATAATTCACCCCTCCACTTT. Protein product: CASSLTPDRYSYNSPLHF.

A few counts support this clonotype. The V and J genes are TRBV5-1 and TRBJ1-2, with D perhaps matching TRBD1 (5 bases). Looked up from germline, CDR1 is SGHRS and CDR2 is YFSETQ. V was clipped by 4 bases and J by 0 bases, with 10 bases between them. The CDR3 has 14 residues. CDR3 loop: CASSGGTANYGYTF. CDR3 nucleotides: TGCGCCAGCAGCGGCGGGACGGCTAACTATGGCTACACCTTC.

V usage is TRBV6-2 or TRBV6-3 and J usage is TRBJ2-7, with 16 bases aligning to TRBD2. Germline loops: CDR1 MNHEY, CDR2 SVGEGT. The CDR3 runs 21 residues. After removal of 2 bases from V and 1 base from J, the junction contained 14 bases not matched to a gene. CDR3 DNA: TGTGCCAGCAGTTACCCCTTCGAGGGACTAGCGGGAGGGATACTATCCTACGAGCAGTACTTC. It codes for CASSYPFEGLAGGILSYEQYF.